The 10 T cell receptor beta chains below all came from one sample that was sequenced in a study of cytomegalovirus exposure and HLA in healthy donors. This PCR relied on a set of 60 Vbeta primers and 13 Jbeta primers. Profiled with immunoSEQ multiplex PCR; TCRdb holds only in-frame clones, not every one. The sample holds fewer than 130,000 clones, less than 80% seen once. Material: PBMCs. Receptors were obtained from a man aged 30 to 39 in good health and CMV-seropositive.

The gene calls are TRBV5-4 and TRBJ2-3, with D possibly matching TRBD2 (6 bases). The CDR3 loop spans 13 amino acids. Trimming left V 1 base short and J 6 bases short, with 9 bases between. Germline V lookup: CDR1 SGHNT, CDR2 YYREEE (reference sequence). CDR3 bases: TGTGCCAGCAGCTTGCCTGGGGGGGATACGCAGTATTTT. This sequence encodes CASSLPGGDTQYF.

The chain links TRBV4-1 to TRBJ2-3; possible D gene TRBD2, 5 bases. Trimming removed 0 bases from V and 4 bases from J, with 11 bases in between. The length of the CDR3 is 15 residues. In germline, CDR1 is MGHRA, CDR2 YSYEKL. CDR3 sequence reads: CASSQESTRADTQYF. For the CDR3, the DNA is TGCGCCAGCAGCCAAGAATCCACGCGGGCAGATACGCAGTATTTT.

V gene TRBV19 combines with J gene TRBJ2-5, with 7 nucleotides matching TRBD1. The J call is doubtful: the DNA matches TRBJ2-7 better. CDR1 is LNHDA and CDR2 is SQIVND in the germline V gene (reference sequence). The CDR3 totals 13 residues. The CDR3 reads CASRRQGTYEQYF. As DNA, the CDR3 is TGTGCCAGTAGACGACAGGGAACCTACGAGCAGTACTTC.

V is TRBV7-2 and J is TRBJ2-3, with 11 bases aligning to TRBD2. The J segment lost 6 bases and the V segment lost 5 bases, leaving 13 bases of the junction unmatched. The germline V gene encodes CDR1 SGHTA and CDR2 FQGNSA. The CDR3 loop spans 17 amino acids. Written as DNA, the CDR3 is TGTGCCAGCAGCCCCCAGGTCCTAGCGGGGGGCGCTGATACGCAGTATTTT. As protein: CASSPQVLAGGADTQYF.

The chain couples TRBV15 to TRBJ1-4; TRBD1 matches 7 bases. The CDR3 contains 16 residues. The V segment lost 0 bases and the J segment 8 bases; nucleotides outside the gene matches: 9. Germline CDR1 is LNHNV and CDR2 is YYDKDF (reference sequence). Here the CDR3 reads CATSRDRGGGGEKLFF. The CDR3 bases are TGTGCCACCAGCAGAGATCGAGGGGGCGGGGGGGAAAAACTGTTTTTT.

The CDR3 sequence is CAWSVGETGINEQYF. The DNA for the CDR3 is TGTGCCTGGAGTGTAGGGGAGACAGGTATCAACGAGCAGTACTTC. V gene TRBV30 combines with J gene TRBJ2-5; tentatively, D is TRBD1 (6 bases). The DNA end lines up better with TRBJ2-7; the J call may be wrong. This CDR3 contains 15 residues. The germline CDR1 and CDR2 sequences are GTSNPN and SVGIG (reference sequence).

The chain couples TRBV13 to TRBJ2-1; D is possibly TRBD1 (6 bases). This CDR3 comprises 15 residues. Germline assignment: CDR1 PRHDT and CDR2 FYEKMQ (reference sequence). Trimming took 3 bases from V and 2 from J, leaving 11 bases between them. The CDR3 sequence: CASSLTGFTYNEQFF. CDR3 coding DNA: TGTGCCAGCAGCTTGACAGGCTTTACCTACAATGAGCAGTTCTTC.

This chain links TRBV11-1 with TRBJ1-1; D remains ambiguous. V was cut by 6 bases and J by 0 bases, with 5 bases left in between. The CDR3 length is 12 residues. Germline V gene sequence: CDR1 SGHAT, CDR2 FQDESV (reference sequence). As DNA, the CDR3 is TGTGCCAGCAGTAAATTGAACACTGAAGCTTTCTTT. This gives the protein CASSKLNTEAFF.

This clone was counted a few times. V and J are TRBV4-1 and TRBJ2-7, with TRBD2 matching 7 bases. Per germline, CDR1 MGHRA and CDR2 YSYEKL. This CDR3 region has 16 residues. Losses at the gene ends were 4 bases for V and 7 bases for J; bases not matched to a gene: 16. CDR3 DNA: TGCGCCAGCAGCCCGAACACGGGAGGATGGTCGTGGGAGCAGTACTTC. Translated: CASSPNTGGWSWEQYF.

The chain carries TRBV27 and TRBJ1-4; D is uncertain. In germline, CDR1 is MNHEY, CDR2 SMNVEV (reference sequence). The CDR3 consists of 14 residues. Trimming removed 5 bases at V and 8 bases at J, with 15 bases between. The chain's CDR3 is CASSAGFSVEKLFF. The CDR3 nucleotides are TGTGCCAGCAGTGCAGGCTTTAGCGTGGAAAAACTGTTTTTT.